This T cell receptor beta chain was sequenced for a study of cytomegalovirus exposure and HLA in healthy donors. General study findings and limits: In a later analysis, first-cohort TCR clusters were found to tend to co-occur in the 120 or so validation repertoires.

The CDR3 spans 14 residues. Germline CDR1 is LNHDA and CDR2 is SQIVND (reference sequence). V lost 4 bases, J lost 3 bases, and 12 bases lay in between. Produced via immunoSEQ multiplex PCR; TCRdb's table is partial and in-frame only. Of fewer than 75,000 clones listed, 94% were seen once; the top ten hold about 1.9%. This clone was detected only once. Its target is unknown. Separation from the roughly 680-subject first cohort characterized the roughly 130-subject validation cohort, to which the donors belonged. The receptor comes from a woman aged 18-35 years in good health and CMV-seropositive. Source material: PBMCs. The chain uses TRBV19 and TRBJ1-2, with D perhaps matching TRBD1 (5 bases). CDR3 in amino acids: CASSNQGGDYGYTF. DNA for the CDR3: TGTGCCAGTAGTAACCAGGGAGGGGACTATGGCTACACCTTC.